This T cell receptor beta chain originates from a study of T cell responses to AZD1222 COVID-19 vaccine. Measured with immunoSEQ multiplex PCR; TCRdb has only the in-frame clones, and not every one. The sample contains about 45,000 clones, 70% to 90% of which appear only once. The sequence came from an adult who received the AZD1222 COVID-19 vaccine. The sequencing used peripheral blood, collected 28 days after the second AZD1222 dose.

The CDR3 spells CASSPRTGLYNEQFF. The CDR3 nucleotides read TGTGCCAGCAGCCCTCGGACAGGGCTCTACAATGAGCAGTTCTTC. The rearrangement links TRBV9 to TRBJ2-1, with 8 bases fitting TRBD1. Trimming at V came to 4 bases and at J to 3 bases, leaving 6 bases not matched to a gene. The CDR3 is made up of 15 amino acids. The germline CDR1 and CDR2 sequences are SGDLS and YYNGEE.